This TCR beta chain was recorded in a study of T cells in Graves' hyperthyroidism and ophthalmopathy. Points from the study as a whole: The model foresaw ophthalmopathy a median around 6 months prior to onset. Among clonotypes expanded in thyroid above 0.001, most were also found in blood.

Trimming removed 1 base at V and 7 bases at J, with 10 bases between. Germline CDR1 and CDR2: MNHNS and SASEGT. This CDR3 is 14 amino acids long. RNA transcripts yielded amplified TCR beta CDR3 regions. HTBI primers drove first-round RT-PCR of the TCR CDR3. One entry per CDR3 protein results from TCRdb running MiXCR on the multiplex PCR reads. The table lists hundreds of thousands of distinct CDR3 sequences, approximately 15% of them singletons, with about 3.9% in the top ten. As concerns this clonotype: Its antigen is unknown.

This TCR derives from a middle-aged woman with Graves' ophthalmopathy. What was sequenced was blood. This chain uses TRBV6-1 with TRBJ2-2; D remains ambiguous. CDR3 protein: CASSEGVKGGELFF. As DNA, the CDR3 is TGTGCCAGCAGTGAAGGGGTTAAGGGCGGGGAGCTGTTTTTT.